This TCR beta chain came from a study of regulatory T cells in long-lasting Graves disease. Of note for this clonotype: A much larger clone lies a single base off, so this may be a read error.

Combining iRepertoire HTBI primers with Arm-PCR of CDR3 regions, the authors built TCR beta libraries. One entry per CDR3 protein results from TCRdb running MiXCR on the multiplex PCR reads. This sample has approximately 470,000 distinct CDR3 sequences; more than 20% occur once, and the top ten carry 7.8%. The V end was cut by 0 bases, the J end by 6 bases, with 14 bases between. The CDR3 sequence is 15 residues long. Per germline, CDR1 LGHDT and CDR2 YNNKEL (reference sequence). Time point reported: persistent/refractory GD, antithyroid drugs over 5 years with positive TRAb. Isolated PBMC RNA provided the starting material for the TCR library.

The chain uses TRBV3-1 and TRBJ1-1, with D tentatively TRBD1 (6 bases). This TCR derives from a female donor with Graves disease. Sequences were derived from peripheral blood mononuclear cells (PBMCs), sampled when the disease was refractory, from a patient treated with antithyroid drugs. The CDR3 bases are TGTGCCAGCAGCCAAGAAGGGGGGAAGGGGGCTGAAGCTTTCTTT. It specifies CASSQEGGKGAEAFF.